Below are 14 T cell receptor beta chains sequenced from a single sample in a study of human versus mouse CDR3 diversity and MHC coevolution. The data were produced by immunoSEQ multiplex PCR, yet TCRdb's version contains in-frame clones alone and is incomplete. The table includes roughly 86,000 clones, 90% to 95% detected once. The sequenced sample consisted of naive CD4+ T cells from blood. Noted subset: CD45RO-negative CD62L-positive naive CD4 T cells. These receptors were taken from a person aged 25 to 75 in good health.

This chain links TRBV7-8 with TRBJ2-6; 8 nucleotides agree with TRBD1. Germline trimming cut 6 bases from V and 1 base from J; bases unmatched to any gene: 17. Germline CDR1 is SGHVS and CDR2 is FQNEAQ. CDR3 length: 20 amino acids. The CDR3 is CASSLRTGGIQGSGANVLTF. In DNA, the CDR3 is TGTGCCAGCAGTCTTCGCACAGGGGGGATACAAGGGTCTGGGGCCAACGTCCTGACTTTC.

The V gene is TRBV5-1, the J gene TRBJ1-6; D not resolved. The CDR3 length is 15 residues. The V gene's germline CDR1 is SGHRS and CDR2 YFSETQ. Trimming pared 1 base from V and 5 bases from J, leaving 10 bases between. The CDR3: CASSLTTPNNSPLHF. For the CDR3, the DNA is TGCGCCAGCAGCTTGACGACACCGAATAATTCACCCCTCCACTTT.

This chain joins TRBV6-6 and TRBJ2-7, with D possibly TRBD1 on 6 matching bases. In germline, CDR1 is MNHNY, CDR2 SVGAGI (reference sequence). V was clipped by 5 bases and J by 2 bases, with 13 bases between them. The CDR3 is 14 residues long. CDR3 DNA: TGTGCCAGCAGTCCCCGAGAGGGGGCCTACGAGCAGTACTTC. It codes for CASSPREGAYEQYF.

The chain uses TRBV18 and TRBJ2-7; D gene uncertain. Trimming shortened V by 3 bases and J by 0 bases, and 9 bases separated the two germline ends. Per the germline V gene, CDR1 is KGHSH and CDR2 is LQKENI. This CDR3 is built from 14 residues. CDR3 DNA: TGTGCCAGCTCACCGGGCAGAAGCTCCTACGAGCAGTACTTC. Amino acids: CASSPGRSSYEQYF. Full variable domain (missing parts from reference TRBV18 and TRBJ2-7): NAGVMQNPRHLVRRRGQEARLRCSPMKGHSHVYWYRQLPEEGLKFMVYLQKENIIDESGMPKERFSAEFPKEGPSILRIQQVVRGDSAAYFCASSPGRSSYEQYFGPGTRLTVT.

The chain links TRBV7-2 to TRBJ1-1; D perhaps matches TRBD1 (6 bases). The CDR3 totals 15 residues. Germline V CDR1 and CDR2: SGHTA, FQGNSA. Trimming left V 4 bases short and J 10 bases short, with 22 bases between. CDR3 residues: CASSSTGALGSAAFF. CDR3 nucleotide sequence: TGTGCCAGCAGCTCGACAGGCGCCCTGGGTAGCGCAGCTTTCTTT. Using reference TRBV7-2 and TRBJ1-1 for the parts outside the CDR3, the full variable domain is GAGVSQSPSNKVTEKGKDVELRCDPISGHTALYWYRQSLGQGLEFLIYFQGNSAPDKSGLPSDRFSAERTGGSVSTLTIQRTQQEDSAVYLCASSSTGALGSAAFFGQGTRLTVV.

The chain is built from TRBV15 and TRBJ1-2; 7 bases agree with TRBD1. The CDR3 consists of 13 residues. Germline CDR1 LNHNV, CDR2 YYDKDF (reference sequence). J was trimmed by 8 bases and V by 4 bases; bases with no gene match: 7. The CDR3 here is CATSTQGEGGYTF. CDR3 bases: TGTGCCACCAGCACCCAGGGGGAAGGGGGCTACACCTTC.

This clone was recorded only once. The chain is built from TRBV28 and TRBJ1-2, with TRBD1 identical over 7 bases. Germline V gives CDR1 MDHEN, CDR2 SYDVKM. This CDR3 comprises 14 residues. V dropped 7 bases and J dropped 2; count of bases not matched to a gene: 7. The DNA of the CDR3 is TGTGCCAGCACCAACACCAGGGGGAACTATGGCTACACCTTC. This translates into CASTNTRGNYGYTF.

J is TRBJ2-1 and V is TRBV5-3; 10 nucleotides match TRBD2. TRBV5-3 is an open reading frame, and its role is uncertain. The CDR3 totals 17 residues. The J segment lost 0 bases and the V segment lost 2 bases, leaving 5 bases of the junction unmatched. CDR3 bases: TGTGCCAGAAGCTTTCCCTTAGCGGGGGGCTCCTACAATGAGCAGTTCTTC. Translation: CARSFPLAGGSYNEQFF.

CDR3 region: CASSTPGNEQYF. The CDR3 region has the DNA TGTGCCAGCAGTACCCCAGGGAACGAGCAGTACTTC. The V call is TRBV28, the J call TRBJ2-7; a possible D gene is TRBD1 (5 bases). Germline CDR1 MDHEN, CDR2 SYDVKM. This CDR3 has 12 amino acids. The V end was cut by 5 bases, the J end by 5 bases, with 10 bases between.

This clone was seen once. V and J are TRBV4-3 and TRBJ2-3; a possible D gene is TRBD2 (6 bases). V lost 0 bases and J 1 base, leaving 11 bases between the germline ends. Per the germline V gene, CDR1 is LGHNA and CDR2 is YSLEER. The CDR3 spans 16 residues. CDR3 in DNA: TGCGCCAGCAGCCAAGATTCCAGCGGGCGCACAGATACGCAGTATTTT. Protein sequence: CASSQDSSGRTDTQYF.

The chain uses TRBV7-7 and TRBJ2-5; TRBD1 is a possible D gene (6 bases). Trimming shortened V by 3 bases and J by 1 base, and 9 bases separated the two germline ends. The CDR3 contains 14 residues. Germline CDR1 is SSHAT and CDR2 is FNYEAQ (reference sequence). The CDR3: CASSLGHLQETQYF. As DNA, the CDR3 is TGTGCCAGCAGCTTGGGACACCTCCAAGAGACCCAGTACTTC.

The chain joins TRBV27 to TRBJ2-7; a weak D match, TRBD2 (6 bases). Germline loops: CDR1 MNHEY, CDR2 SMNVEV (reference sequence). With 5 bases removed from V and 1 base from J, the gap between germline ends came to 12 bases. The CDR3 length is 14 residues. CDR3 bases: TGTGCCAGCAGTACGACTAGGAGTTCCTACGAGCAGTACTTC. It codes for CASSTTRSSYEQYF.

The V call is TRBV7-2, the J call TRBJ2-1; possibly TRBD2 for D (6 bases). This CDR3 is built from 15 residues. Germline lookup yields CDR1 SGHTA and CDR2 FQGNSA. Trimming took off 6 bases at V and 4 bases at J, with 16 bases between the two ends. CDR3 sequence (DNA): TGTGCCAGCAGTTCGCCCGGGACTGCATACAATGAGCAGTTCTTC. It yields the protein CASSSPGTAYNEQFF.

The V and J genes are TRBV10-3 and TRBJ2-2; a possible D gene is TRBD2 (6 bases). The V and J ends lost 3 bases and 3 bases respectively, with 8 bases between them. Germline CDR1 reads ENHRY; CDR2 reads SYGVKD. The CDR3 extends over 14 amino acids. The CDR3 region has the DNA TGTGCCATCAGTGACAGGGAGGACACCGGGGAGCTGTTTTTT. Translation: CAISDREDTGELFF.